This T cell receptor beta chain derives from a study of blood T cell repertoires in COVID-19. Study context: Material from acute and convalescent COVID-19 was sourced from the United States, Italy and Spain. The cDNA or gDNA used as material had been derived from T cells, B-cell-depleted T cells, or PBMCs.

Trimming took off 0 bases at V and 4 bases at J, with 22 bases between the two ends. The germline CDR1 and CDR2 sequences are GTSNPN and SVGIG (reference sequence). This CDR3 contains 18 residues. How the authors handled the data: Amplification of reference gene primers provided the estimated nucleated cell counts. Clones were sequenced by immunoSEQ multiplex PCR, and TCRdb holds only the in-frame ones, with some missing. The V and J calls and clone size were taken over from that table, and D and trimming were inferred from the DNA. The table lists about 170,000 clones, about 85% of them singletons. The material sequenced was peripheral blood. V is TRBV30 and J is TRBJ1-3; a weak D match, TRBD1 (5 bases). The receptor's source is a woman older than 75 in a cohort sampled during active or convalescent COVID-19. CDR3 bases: TGTGCCTGGAGTGTATGGGGGGGTCCCGGGACCCTCGGAAACACCATATATTTT. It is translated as CAWSVWGGPGTLGNTIYF.